Here is one T cell receptor beta chain with its context. These data originate in a study of blood T cell repertoires in COVID-19. Across the whole study: From T cells, B-cell-depleted T cells, or PBMCs came the material, which was cDNA or gDNA.

Assay used: immunoSEQ multiplex PCR; TCRdb lists only in-frame clones, some missing. The table lists about 170,000 clones, around four fifths of them singletons. CDR1 and CDR2 from the germline V gene are SGHNT and YENEEA. The CDR3 length is 16 residues. J lost 6 bases, V lost 0 bases, and 4 bases had no gene match. The sample comprised peripheral blood. This TCR was sampled from a woman in her 70s with COVID-19, enrolled during active disease. The chain couples TRBV11-3 to TRBJ2-1; TRBD2 matches at 11 bases. CDR3 nucleotides: TGTGCCAGCAGCTTAGATCAACTAGCGGGAGTCAATGAGCAGTTCTTC. As protein: CASSLDQLAGVNEQFF. Full variable domain (rest looked up from reference TRBV11-3 and TRBJ2-1): EAGVVQSPRYKIIEKKQPVAFWCNPISGHNTLYWYLQNLGQGPELLIRYENEEAVDDSQLPKDRFSAERLKGVDSTLKIQPAELGDSAVYLCASSLDQLAGVNEQFFGPGTRLTVL.